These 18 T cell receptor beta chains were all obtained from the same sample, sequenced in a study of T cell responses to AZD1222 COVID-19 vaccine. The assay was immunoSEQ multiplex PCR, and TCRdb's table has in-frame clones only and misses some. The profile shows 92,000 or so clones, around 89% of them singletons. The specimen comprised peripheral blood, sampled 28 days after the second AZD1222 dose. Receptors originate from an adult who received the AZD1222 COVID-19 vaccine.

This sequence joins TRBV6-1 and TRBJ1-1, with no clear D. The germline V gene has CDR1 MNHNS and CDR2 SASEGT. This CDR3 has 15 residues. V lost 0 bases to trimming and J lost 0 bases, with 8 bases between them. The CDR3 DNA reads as TGTGCCAGCAGTGAAGCTGTGATCATGAACACTGAAGCTTTCTTT. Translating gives CASSEAVIMNTEAFF.

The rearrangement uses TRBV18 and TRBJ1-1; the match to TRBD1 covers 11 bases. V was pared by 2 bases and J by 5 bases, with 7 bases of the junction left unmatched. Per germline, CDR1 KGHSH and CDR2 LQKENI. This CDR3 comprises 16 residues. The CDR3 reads CASSPRTGGFETEAFF. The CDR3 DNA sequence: TGTGCCAGCTCACCAAGGACAGGGGGCTTTGAGACTGAAGCTTTCTTT.

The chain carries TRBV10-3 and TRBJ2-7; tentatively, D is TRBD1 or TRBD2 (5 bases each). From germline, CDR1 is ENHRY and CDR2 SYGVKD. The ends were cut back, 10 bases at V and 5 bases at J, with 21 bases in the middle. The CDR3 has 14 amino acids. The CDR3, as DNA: TGTGCCACCAGCAGGGACGAGACTGTGCACGAGCAGTACTTC. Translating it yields CATSRDETVHEQYF.

CDR3 loop: CASSSRRRRGYTF. In DNA, the CDR3 is TGTGCCAGCAGTTCCCGGAGGCGGCGAGGCTACACCTTC. The J gene is TRBJ1-2, the V gene TRBV12-3 or TRBV12-4; D uncertain. V was cut by 4 bases and J by 8 bases, with 14 bases left in between. The CDR3 loop spans 13 amino acids.

In DNA form, the CDR3 reads TGTGCCAGCAGCCTGGAAAGCTCCTACAATGAGCAGTTCTTC. Its protein product is CASSLESSYNEQFF. The chain has TRBV6-2 or TRBV6-3 and TRBJ2-1; D not resolved. From germline, CDR1 is MNHEY and CDR2 SVGEGT. The V gene lost 6 bases and the J gene lost 0 bases, with 9 bases spanning the gap. The CDR3 consists of 14 residues.

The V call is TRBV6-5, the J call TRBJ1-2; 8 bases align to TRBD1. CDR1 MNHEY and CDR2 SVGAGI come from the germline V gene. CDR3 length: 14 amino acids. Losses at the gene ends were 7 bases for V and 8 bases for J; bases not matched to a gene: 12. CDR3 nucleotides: TGTGCCAGCATATGGGACAGGTTGACAGGGGGCTACACCTTC. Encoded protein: CASIWDRLTGGYTF.

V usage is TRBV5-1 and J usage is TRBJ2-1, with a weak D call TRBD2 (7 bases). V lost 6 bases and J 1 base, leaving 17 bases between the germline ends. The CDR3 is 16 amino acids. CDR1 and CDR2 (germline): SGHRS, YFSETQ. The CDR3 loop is CASTRGRGQSYNEQFF. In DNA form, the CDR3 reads TGCGCCAGCACCCGGGGGCGGGGGCAATCCTACAATGAGCAGTTCTTC.

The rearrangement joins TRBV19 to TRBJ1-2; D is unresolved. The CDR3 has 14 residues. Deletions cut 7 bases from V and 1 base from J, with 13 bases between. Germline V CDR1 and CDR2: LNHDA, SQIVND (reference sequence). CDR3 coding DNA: TGTGCCAGTACCATTAATACGGATAACTATGGCTACACCTTC. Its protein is CASTINTDNYGYTF.

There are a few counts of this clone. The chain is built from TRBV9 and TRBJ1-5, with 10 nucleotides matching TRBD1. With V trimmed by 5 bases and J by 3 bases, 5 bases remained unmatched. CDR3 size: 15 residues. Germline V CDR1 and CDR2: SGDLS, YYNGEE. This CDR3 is CASRRGQGHNQPQHF. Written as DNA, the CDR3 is TGTGCCAGCAGACGGGGACAGGGGCACAATCAGCCCCAGCATTTT.

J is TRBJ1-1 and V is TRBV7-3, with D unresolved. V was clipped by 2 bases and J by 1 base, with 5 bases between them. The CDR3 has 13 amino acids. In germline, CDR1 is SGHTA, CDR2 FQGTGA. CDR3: CASSLQENTEAFF. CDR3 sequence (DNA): TGTGCCAGCAGCTTACAGGAGAACACTGAAGCTTTCTTT.

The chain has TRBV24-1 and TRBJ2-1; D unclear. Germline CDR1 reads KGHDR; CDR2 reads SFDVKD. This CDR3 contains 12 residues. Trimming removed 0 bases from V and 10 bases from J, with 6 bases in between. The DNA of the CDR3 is TGTGCCACCAGTGATTTGTACCGGGAGCAGTTCTTC. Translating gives CATSDLYREQFF.

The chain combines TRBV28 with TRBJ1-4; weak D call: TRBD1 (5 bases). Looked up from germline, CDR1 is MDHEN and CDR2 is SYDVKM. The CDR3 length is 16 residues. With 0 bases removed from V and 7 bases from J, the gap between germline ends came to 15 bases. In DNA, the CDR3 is TGTGCCAGCAGTTTATGGGGGGATGGGAGTTCTGAAAAACTGTTTTTT. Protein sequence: CASSLWGDGSSEKLFF.

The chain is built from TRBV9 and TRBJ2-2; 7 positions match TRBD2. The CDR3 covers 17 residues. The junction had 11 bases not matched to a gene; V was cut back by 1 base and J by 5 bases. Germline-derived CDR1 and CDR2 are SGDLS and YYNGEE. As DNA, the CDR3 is TGTGCCAGCAGCGTAACGCCCGGGAGGAGTGGGACCGGGGAGCTGTTTTTT. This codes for CASSVTPGRSGTGELFF.

The CDR3 spells CASSQDWGANYGYTF. The CDR3 region has the DNA TGTGCCAGCAGCCAAGACTGGGGAGCTAACTATGGCTACACCTTC. The V call is TRBV3-1 (or the pseudogene TRBV3-2), the J call TRBJ1-2, with D uncertain. This CDR3 has 15 amino acids. Germline V gene data show CDR1 as LGHDT and CDR2 as YNNKEL (reference sequence). Trimming took off 0 bases at V and 0 bases at J, with 8 bases between the two ends.

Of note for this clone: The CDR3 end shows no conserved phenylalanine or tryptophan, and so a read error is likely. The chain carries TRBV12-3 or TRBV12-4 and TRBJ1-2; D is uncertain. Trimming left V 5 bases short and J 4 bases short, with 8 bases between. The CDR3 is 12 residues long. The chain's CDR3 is CASSLELYGYTL. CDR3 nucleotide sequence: TGTGCCAGCAGTCTGGAGCTCTATGGCTACACCCTC.

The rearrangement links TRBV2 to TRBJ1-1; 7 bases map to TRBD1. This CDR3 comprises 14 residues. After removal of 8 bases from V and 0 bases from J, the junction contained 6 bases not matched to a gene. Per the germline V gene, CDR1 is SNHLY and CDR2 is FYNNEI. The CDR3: CASSGGGLNTEAFF. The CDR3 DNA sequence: TGTGCCAGCTCAGGGGGAGGGTTGAACACTGAAGCTTTCTTT. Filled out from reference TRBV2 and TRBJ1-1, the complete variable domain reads EPEVTQTPSHQVTQMGQEVILRCVPISNHLYFYWYRQILGQKVEFLVSFYNNEISEKSEIFDDQFSVERPDGSNFTLKIRSTKLEDSAMYFCASSGGGLNTEAFFGQGTRLTVV.

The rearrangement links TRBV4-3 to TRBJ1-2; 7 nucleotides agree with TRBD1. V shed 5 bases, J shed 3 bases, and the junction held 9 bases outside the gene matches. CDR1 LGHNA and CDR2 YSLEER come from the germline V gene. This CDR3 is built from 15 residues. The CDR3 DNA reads TGCGCCAGCAGCAAAATCCCTACAGGGGACTATGGCTACACCTTC. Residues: CASSKIPTGDYGYTF.

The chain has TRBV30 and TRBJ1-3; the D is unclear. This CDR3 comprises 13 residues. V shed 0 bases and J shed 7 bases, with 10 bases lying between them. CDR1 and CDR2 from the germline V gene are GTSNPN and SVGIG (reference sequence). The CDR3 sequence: CAWSVRLGNTIYF. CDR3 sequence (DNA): TGTGCCTGGAGTGTACGCCTTGGGAACACCATATATTTT.